This entry features one T cell receptor beta chain sequence. The antigen this receptor binds is unknown. Base quality data are lacking; no much larger clone is found one base away. The data were taken from a study of cytomegalovirus exposure and HLA in healthy donors (dated by TCRdb to about 2017). General notes on the study: According to a later analysis, the approximately 130 validation repertoires were produced on the same platform as the 666 repertoires of the first cohort. Along with the roughly 710-subject first cohort, a separate validation cohort of over a hundred different subjects was used. The study aimed to test whether cataloging public T cell receptors could reveal signatures of past pathogen exposure. High-throughput TCR immunosequencing, statistical association of individual TCRs with disease status, and machine learning were combined to predict cytomegalovirus infection status.

Receptors were amplified or captured by the immunoSEQ multiplex PCR assay. In the paper's pipeline: A statistical classification framework was built to diagnose cytomegalovirus status from the catalog of TCR beta chain sequences. Held by TCRdb, this immuneACCESS table contains in-frame sequences only and omits some clones. Under half of the omission traces to an unresolved V gene where checked; the cause of the rest is unknown. The V and J calls and clone size come from that table; D and trimming were worked out from the DNA. This sample is represented by about 110,000 clones; approximately 94% of them were singletons. Of the sample, roughly 0.66% is held by the ten largest clones. What the authors observed across the whole study: The classifier was reported to diagnose cytomegalovirus status with high specificity and sensitivity in both the original and validation cohorts. The authors suggested that the approach could potentially be extended to other disease states and immunological phenotypes. The study gave a list of 150 to 200 TCR beta chains associated with cytomegalovirus. All 120 or so repertoires were used to score co-occurrence in the validation cohort in a later analysis, because that analysis had no HLA typing for the cohort. Subsequent analysis determined that TCRs grouped into clusters in the first cohort also showed a tendency toward co-occurrence across the roughly 130 validation repertoires, and approximately 93% of cluster scores exceeded 0. While some public TCRs were present in many individuals, most TCR sequences turned up only very rarely across donors. In vitro tests confirmed that a few of the cytomegalovirus-associated TCR beta chains recognize cytomegalovirus antigens.

The CDR3, cysteine through phenylalanine, is 13 amino acids long. Only the CDR3 DNA is retained, 39 bases long and in frame from the first base. CDR1 and CDR2 are read off the germline V gene as MNHNS and SASEGT. The V and J ends are trimmed by 1 base and 3 bases, leaving 7 bases between them. Donors formed part of the validation cohort, which comprised 120 subjects and was distinct from the first cohort of 670 or so subjects. Recombination joined TRBV6-1 with TRBJ2-7; TRBD1 is a possible D gene, resting on 5 matching bases. Specimen: PBMCs. The receptor comes from a woman aged 18-29 years in good health and CMV-seronegative. The DNA sequence is as follows: TGTGCCAGCAGTGAAGTTGACAGCTACGAGCAGTACTTC. Its amino acids are CASSEVDSYEQYF.